The source of this T cell receptor beta chain is a study of T-cell reconstitution after alpha-beta-depleted transplantation in children. For this clonotype: The antigen remains undetermined.

Findings of the study overall: There were reportedly several hundred expanded graft clones from which alpha-beta T cells came about two months after transplant. One year after transplant, T-cell counts and diversity came mostly from newly produced T cells. Some patients showed high day-60 TCRbeta diversity, which derived from surviving recipient T cells and thymic progenitors.

The TCRbeta library incorporated unique molecular identifiers. TCRdb analysed the PCR reads with MiXCR anew, one entry per CDR3 protein. The sample records 900,000 or so distinct CDR3 sequences, roughly 15% being singletons. The CDR3 covers 15 residues. V trimming: 4 bases; J trimming: 2 bases; junction bases outside the gene matches: 9. Germline V gene lookup returns CDR1 SQVTM and CDR2 ANQGSEA. This receptor was obtained from a male patient between 5 and 17 years old who had a stem cell transplant for acute lymphoblastic leukemia, so the T cells may come from the graft donor. The source was PBMCs, mostly from graft donor cells, collected 360 days after TCRalphabeta/CD19-depleted stem cell transplant. The chain employs TRBV29-1 and TRBJ2-3; 7 bases line up with TRBD1. The CDR3 bases are TGCAGCGTTGGGTCTGGACAGGACTTCACAGATACGCAGTATTTT. Residues: CSVGSGQDFTDTQYF.